The 21 T cell receptor beta chains reported below all come from one sample, sequenced in a study of shared clonotypes between healthy human individuals. Libraries were prepared by immunoSEQ multiplex PCR; TCRdb keeps only in-frame clonotypes and omits some of them. The profile shows about 2.4 million clones, 80% to 95% of them singletons. Source material: naive CD4+ T cells from PBMCs. Subset given: CD45RA+ positively selected. The receptors were gathered from a man between 18 and 35 years old in good health. Some clones in this sample may be carry-over from other donors' samples.

The rearrangement links TRBV28 to TRBJ2-5, with 10 bases lining up with TRBD1. The CDR3 length is 13 residues. The germline V gene encodes CDR1 MDHEN and CDR2 SYDVKM. The V segment lost 6 bases and the J segment 10 bases; nucleotides outside the gene matches: 8. CDR3 loop: CASRSGQGGSQYF. For the CDR3, the DNA is TGTGCCAGCAGATCCGGACAGGGGGGGAGCCAGTACTTC.

As to this clone: The junction differs from germline at one of its ends, possibly a read error. The rearrangement uses TRBV7-6 and TRBJ2-7; D may match TRBD1 or TRBD2 (5 bases each). The CDR3 is 11 amino acids. CDR1 and CDR2 (germline): SGHVS, FNYEAQ. In nucleotides, the CDR3 is TGTGCCAGCAGCTTATCAACCGGGACCCTGTTC. Amino acid sequence: CASSLSTGTLF.

The sample holds a few counts of this clone. The chain combines TRBV7-9 with TRBJ1-1, with unresolved D. V dropped 6 bases and J dropped 1 base, with 9 bases sitting between them. Germline assignment: CDR1 SEHNR and CDR2 FQNEAQ (reference sequence). The CDR3 contains 13 residues. The CDR3 bases are TGTGCCAGCAGTGTCGGCGAGAACACTGAAGCTTTCTTT. Amino acid sequence: CASSVGENTEAFF.

V and J are TRBV5-1 and TRBJ1-2, with 8 nucleotides matching TRBD1. V lost 4 bases and J lost 6; bases outside the gene matches: 5. Germline CDR1 SGHRS, CDR2 YFSETQ. This CDR3 contains 13 residues. CDR3 residues: CASSVGQGNGYTF. DNA for the CDR3: TGCGCCAGCAGCGTCGGACAGGGAAATGGCTACACCTTC. The variable domain in full, with the rest retrieved from reference TRBV5-1 and TRBJ1-2, is KAGVTQTPRYLIKTRGQQVTLSCSPISGHRSVSWYQQTPGQGLQFLFEYFSETQRNKGNFPGRFSGRQFSNSRSEMNVSTLELGDSALYLCASSVGQGNGYTFGSGTRLTVV.

In this sample, this clone turned up once. The chain links TRBV7-9 to TRBJ1-2; D is ambiguous. Germline V gene data show CDR1 as SEHNR and CDR2 as FQNEAQ (reference sequence). CDR3 length: 16 amino acids. Trimming pared 5 bases from V and 1 base from J, leaving 17 bases between. In DNA, the CDR3 is TGTGCCAGCAGCGCACAGACGGTTTATCGTAACTATGGCTACACCTTC. Translating gives CASSAQTVYRNYGYTF.

The V call is TRBV11-3, the J call TRBJ2-5; D unresolved. CDR3 size: 14 residues. Germline V CDR1 and CDR2: SGHNT, YENEEA. Trimming took 5 bases from V and 2 from J, leaving 12 bases between them. For the CDR3, the DNA is TGTGCCAGCAGCGAGGACCAGTATCAAGAGACCCAGTACTTC. Amino acids: CASSEDQYQETQYF.

CDR3 bases: TGCGCCAGCAGCCACCGCCCGGGGCAAGAGACCCAGTACTTC. Translated, it gives CASSHRPGQETQYF. This rearrangement joins TRBV5-1 to TRBJ2-5; D is perhaps TRBD2 (5 bases). Trimming stripped 4 bases from V and 2 bases from J, with 12 bases between. CDR1 SGHRS and CDR2 YFSETQ come from the germline V gene. The CDR3 length is 14 residues.

A single count supports this clone. This chain connects TRBV5-8 to TRBJ2-3; D is unresolved. Deletions cut 5 bases from V and 4 bases from J, with 17 bases between. The CDR3 is 15 amino acids. The germline gives CDR1 SGHTS, CDR2 YDEGEE. The chain's CDR3 is CASSSGGSPSDTQYF. The CDR3 DNA is TGTGCCAGCAGTTCCGGCGGATCCCCATCAGATACGCAGTATTTT.

The chain has TRBV9 and TRBJ2-5; 7 bases map to TRBD2. CDR3 size: 15 residues. Germline assignment: CDR1 SGDLS and CDR2 YYNGEE. V lost 1 base and J lost 5; bases outside the gene matches: 8. The chain's CDR3 is CASSVLGGRGETQYF. CDR3 nucleotides: TGTGCCAGCAGCGTACTAGGCGGGAGAGGTGAGACCCAGTACTTC.

This clone has only one observation. The gene calls are TRBV6-5 and TRBJ1-2, with a tentative D call TRBD1 (6 bases). The V and J ends lost 10 bases and 0 bases respectively, with 12 bases between them. This CDR3 has 13 amino acids. Looked up from germline, CDR1 is MNHEY and CDR2 is SVGAGI. The CDR3 reads CAISDSSNYGYTF. Written as DNA, the CDR3 is TGTGCCATTTCGGACAGTTCTAACTATGGCTACACCTTC.

In regard to this clone: This same CDR3 is encoded by further DNA sequences in the sample. The chain links TRBV5-1 to TRBJ2-1; 7 positions agree with TRBD2. Losses at the gene ends were 1 base for V and 0 bases for J; bases not matched to a gene: 4. This CDR3 spans 16 amino acids. The germline gives CDR1 SGHRS, CDR2 YFSETQ. CDR3 loop: CASSLLGGSSYNEQFF. CDR3 bases: TGCGCCAGCAGCTTGCTCGGCGGGAGCTCCTACAATGAGCAGTTCTTC.

This chain uses TRBV19 with TRBJ1-1, with 11 bases fitting TRBD1. Germline V gene lookup returns CDR1 LNHDA and CDR2 SQIVND (reference sequence). Trimming took 4 bases from V and 5 from J; bases not matched to a gene: 9. This CDR3 comprises 16 residues. CDR3 bases: TGTGCCAGTAGTACCGTCAGGACAGGGGGCTATACTGAAGCTTTCTTT. Protein product: CASSTVRTGGYTEAFF.

This chain links TRBV9 with TRBJ2-2, with D perhaps matching TRBD1 (5 bases). Germline CDR1 and CDR2: SGDLS and YYNGEE. This CDR3 is built from 15 residues. V lost 3 bases, J lost 4 bases, and 13 bases lay in between. CDR3 amino acids: CASSADSRPTGELFF. CDR3 bases: TGTGCCAGCAGCGCAGACAGCAGACCCACCGGGGAGCTGTTTTTT.

The V call is TRBV28, the J call TRBJ1-5; 10 nucleotides line up with TRBD1. The CDR3 consists of 16 residues. Germline CDR1 reads MDHEN; CDR2 reads SYDVKM. V trimming: 5 bases; J trimming: 2 bases; junction bases outside the gene matches: 6. CDR3 nucleotides: TGTGCCAGCAGTGGGGGACAGGGGCGAGGCAATCAGCCCCAGCATTTT. Protein: CASSGGQGRGNQPQHF.

The rearrangement links TRBV9 to TRBJ2-5; 13 nucleotides agree with TRBD2. The CDR3 is 17 residues long. With V trimmed by 4 bases and J by 5 bases, 11 bases remained unmatched. The V gene's germline CDR1 is SGDLS and CDR2 YYNGEE. The CDR3 region is CASSIRGLAGVLETQYF. DNA for the CDR3: TGTGCCAGCAGCATCCGAGGACTAGCGGGAGTTTTGGAGACCCAGTACTTC. The whole variable domain, filled in from reference TRBV9 and TRBJ2-5, reads DSGVTQTPKHLITATGQRVTLRCSPRSGDLSVYWYQQSLDQGLQFLIQYYNGEERAKGNILERFSAQQFPDLHSELNLSSLELGDSALYFCASSIRGLAGVLETQYFGPGTRLLVL.

Details on this clone: Other DNA sequences in this sample translate to the same CDR3. The V and J genes are TRBV4-3 and TRBJ2-7; 10 bases match TRBD2. The germline CDR1 and CDR2 sequences are LGHNA and YSLEER. V lost 0 bases to trimming and J lost 6 bases; unmatched junction nucleotides: 8. CDR3 length: 16 residues. The CDR3 loop reads CASSQDLPSGSSEQYF. DNA of the CDR3: TGCGCCAGCAGCCAAGATCTCCCTAGCGGGAGCTCCGAGCAGTACTTC.

In DNA, the CDR3 is TGCGCCAGCGGGTCAGGTGAGCAGTTCTTC. Encoded protein: CASGSGEQFF. This chain links TRBV5-1 with TRBJ2-1; no definite D call. The CDR3 is made up of 10 amino acids. Germline-derived CDR1 and CDR2 are SGHRS and YFSETQ. Trimming cost V 7 bases and J 9 bases, with 8 bases left between them.

The chain uses TRBV5-5 and TRBJ2-1, with D hard to call. The V and J ends lost 1 base and 0 bases respectively, with 11 bases between them. The CDR3 runs to 16 residues. Germline CDR1 and CDR2: SGHKS and YYEKEE (reference sequence). CDR3 region: CASSLYLGLSYNEQFF. The DNA for the CDR3 is TGTGCCAGCAGCTTGTATCTCGGTCTCTCCTACAATGAGCAGTTCTTC.

For the CDR3, the DNA is TGTGCCAGCAGCTTAGCGCAAATCCAAGCGGGAGTCACTGAGACCCAGTACTTC. As protein: CASSLAQIQAGVTETQYF. The rearrangement joins TRBV7-2 to TRBJ2-5; 8 nucleotides line up with TRBD2. In germline, CDR1 is SGHTA, CDR2 FQGNSA. After removal of 0 bases from V and 5 bases from J, the junction contained 14 bases not matched to a gene. There are 18 residues in the CDR3.

V usage is TRBV18 and J usage is TRBJ2-2; D may be TRBD1 or TRBD2 (5 bases each). Trimming pared 3 bases from V and 5 bases from J, leaving 22 bases between. Germline V CDR1 and CDR2: KGHSH, LQKENI. This CDR3 is 18 amino acids long. For the CDR3, the DNA is TGTGCCAGCTCACCCAACTTCAGAGGGCAGGGAAAAACCGGGGAGCTGTTTTTT. Its protein product is CASSPNFRGQGKTGELFF.

The V gene is TRBV10-3, the J gene TRBJ2-3; D is unclear. The CDR3 totals 18 residues. The V gene's germline CDR1 is ENHRY and CDR2 SYGVKD. Trimming removed 2 bases at V and 2 bases at J, with 20 bases between. CDR3 DNA sequence: TGTGCCATCAGTGAGGGAGAACGCCGGTGGGGAAACACAGATACGCAGTATTTT. Translated: CAISEGERRWGNTDTQYF.